This TCR beta chain was recorded in a study of cytomegalovirus exposure and HLA in healthy donors. Overall study context: The 120 validation repertoires, a later analysis reported, used the same platform as the approximately 730 repertoires from the first cohort.

General observations from the study: The finding came from a later analysis; first-cohort TCR clusters tended to co-occur in the approximately 120 validation repertoires. Most TCR sequences were rare, but some public TCRs occurred in many donors. The study flagged some 180 TCR beta chains as cytomegalovirus-associated.

Method: immunoSEQ multiplex PCR; TCRdb's copy keeps in-frame clones and lacks some. The sample contains 150,000 to 200,000 clones, 95% to 96% of which appear only once. A word on this clone: Its antigen is unknown.

The CDR3 length is 14 residues. V was cut by 0 bases and J by 2 bases, with 5 bases left in between. Germline-derived CDR1 and CDR2 are SGHDT and YYEEEE. What was sequenced was PBMCs. This sequence joins TRBV5-6 and TRBJ2-2; the D is unclear. The TCR originated in a young woman in good health and CMV-seronegative. The CDR3 DNA follows: TGTGCCAGCAGCTTGGGACACAACACCGGGGAGCTGTTTTTT. This codes for CASSLGHNTGELFF. Full variable domain (outside the CDR3, taken from reference TRBV5-6 and TRBJ2-2): DAGVTQSPTHLIKTRGQQVTLRCSPKSGHDTVSWYQQALGQGPQFIFQYYEEEERQRGNFPDRFSGHQFPNYSSELNVNALLLGDSALYLCASSLGHNTGELFFGEGSRLTVL.